This passage covers 7 T cell receptor beta chains from one sample sequenced in a study of shared clonotypes between healthy human individuals. Sequencing used immunoSEQ multiplex PCR; TCRdb keeps in-frame clones, though not all of them. The table lists hundreds of thousands of clones, more than 60% of them singletons. Sequencing used memory CD4+ T cells sorted from blood. Subset specified: CD45RA-negative fraction. All receptors derive from a man in his thirties or forties in good health.

J is TRBJ2-1 and V is TRBV5-6, with TRBD1 matching over 7 bases. CDR3 length equals 16 residues. Germline V gene data show CDR1 as SGHDT and CDR2 as YYEEEE. Trimming cost V 4 bases and J 7 bases; bases outside gene matches: 14. For the CDR3, the DNA is TGTGCCAGCAGCAGGGGCTACAGGGGAGTTTTGAATGAGCAGTTCTTC. This codes for CASSRGYRGVLNEQFF.

This clone was observed a few times. The V gene is TRBV4-1, the J gene TRBJ2-2, with D perhaps matching TRBD2 (6 bases). Germline lookup yields CDR1 MGHRA and CDR2 YSYEKL. The CDR3 has 16 amino acids. The V end was cut by 0 bases, the J end by 4 bases, with 12 bases between. This CDR3 is CASSQDTGLFTGELFF. CDR3 nucleotides: TGCGCCAGCAGCCAAGATACAGGACTATTCACCGGGGAGCTGTTTTTT.

V is TRBV28 and J is TRBJ1-5, with a possible D match to TRBD1 (5 bases). V dropped 5 bases and J dropped 5 bases, with 13 bases sitting between them. The CDR3 contains 14 residues. Germline V gene lookup returns CDR1 MDHEN and CDR2 SYDVKM. CDR3 nucleotides: TGTGCCAGCAGTCCTGGGGACGGCTATCAGCCCCAGCATTTT. Protein sequence: CASSPGDGYQPQHF. The full variable domain, with the rest looked up from reference TRBV28 and TRBJ1-5, is DVKVTQSSRYLVKRTGEKVFLECVQDMDHENMFWYRQDPGLGLRLIYFSYDVKMKEKGDIPEGYSVSREKKERFSLILESASTNQTSMYLCASSPGDGYQPQHFGDGTRLSIL.

This clone was detected a few times. The chain employs TRBV6-1 and TRBJ1-5; D gene uncertain. Trimming pared 1 base from V and 9 bases from J, leaving 19 bases between. CDR1 and CDR2 (germline): MNHNS, SASEGT. This CDR3 is built from 16 residues. The CDR3 sequence: CASSEEVMAPQGPQHF. In DNA, the CDR3 is TGTGCCAGCAGTGAAGAGGTGATGGCCCCCCAAGGGCCCCAGCATTTT.

The rearrangement joins TRBV2 to TRBJ1-5, with D uncertain. Germline CDR1 reads SNHLY; CDR2 reads FYNNEI. V lost 8 bases and J lost 1, with 12 bases in between. The CDR3 runs 14 residues. The DNA for the CDR3 is TGTGCCAGCCTCGGGGTCAACAGCAATCAGCCCCAGCATTTT. Amino acid sequence: CASLGVNSNQPQHF.

The chain couples TRBV10-2 to TRBJ2-2; D perhaps matches TRBD1 (6 bases). Deletions cut 4 bases from V and 5 bases from J, with 14 bases between. The germline CDR1 and CDR2 sequences are WSHSY and SAAADI. The CDR3 length is 15 residues. This CDR3 is CASSGQALGTGELFF. CDR3 nucleotides: TGCGCCAGCAGTGGACAGGCTTTGGGGACCGGGGAGCTGTTTTTT.

This clone turned up a few times. The chain employs TRBV10-1 and TRBJ2-1, with unresolved D. V shed 4 bases and J shed 9 bases, with 7 bases lying between them. The CDR3 totals 11 residues. Germline assignment: CDR1 WNHNN and CDR2 SYGVQD (reference sequence). The CDR3 here is CASSGGGEQFF. For the CDR3, the DNA is TGCGCCAGCAGTGGCGGCGGTGAGCAGTTCTTC.